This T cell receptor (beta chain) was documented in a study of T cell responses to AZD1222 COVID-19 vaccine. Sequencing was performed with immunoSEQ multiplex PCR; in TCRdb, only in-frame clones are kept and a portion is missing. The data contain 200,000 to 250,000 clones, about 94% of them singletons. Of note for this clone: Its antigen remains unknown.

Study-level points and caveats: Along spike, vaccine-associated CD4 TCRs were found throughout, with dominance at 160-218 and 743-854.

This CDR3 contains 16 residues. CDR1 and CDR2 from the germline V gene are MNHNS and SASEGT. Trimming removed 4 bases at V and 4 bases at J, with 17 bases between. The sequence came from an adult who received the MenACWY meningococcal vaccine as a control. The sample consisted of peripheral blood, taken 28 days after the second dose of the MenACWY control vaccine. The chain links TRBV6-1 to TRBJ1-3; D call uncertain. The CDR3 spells CASSGPPGDGGNTIYF. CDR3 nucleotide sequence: TGTGCCAGCAGTGGCCCCCCCGGGGATGGAGGAAACACCATATATTTT.